This T cell receptor beta chain was documented in a study of T cell responses to AZD1222 COVID-19 vaccine. Libraries were prepared by immunoSEQ multiplex PCR; TCRdb keeps only in-frame clonotypes and omits some of them. The table has some 64,000 clones, over 80% seen once. The source of this sequence is an adult in good health. Sequencing used peripheral blood, obtained on day 0 of AZD1222 vaccination.

CDR3 nucleotides: TGTGCCAGTAGTATTCGACAGGGGAGCTATGAAGCTTTCTTT. This codes for CASSIRQGSYEAFF. The J gene is TRBJ1-1, the V gene TRBV19; 8 positions agree with TRBD1. Per the germline V gene, CDR1 is LNHDA and CDR2 is SQIVND (reference sequence). This CDR3 comprises 14 residues. The J segment lost 7 bases and the V segment lost 3 bases, leaving 7 bases of the junction unmatched.